This record looks at one T cell receptor (beta chain) sequence and its context. This CDR3 spans 14 amino acids. Germline V lookup: CDR1 LNHDA, CDR2 SQIVND (reference sequence). V shed 5 bases, J shed 1 base, and the junction held 2 bases outside the gene matches. Sequencing used immunoSEQ multiplex PCR; TCRdb keeps in-frame clones, though not all of them. The repertoire consists of some 49,000 clones, with around 91% occurring once and the leading ten covering 4.5% to 5.5%. The sample originates from a study of T cell changes during pregnancy in multiple sclerosis. The sequence was collected from a female donor in good health, enrolled as a control in a pregnancy study. Specimen: peripheral blood, collected after pregnancy. The chain is built from TRBV19 and TRBJ2-5, with 9 bases that match TRBD2. The CDR3 is CASSPTSGQETQYF. The DNA of the CDR3 is TGTGCCAGTAGTCCGACTAGCGGCCAAGAGACCCAGTACTTC. The full variable domain, its missing parts supplied by reference TRBV19 and TRBJ2-5, is DGGITQSPKYLFRKEGQNVTLSCEQNLNHDAMYWYRQDPGQGLRLIYYSQIVNDFQKGDIAEGYSVSREKKESFPLTVTSAQKNPTAFYLCASSPTSGQETQYFGPGTRLLVL.